Following are 13 T cell receptor beta chains from one sample sequenced in a study of technical replicates of blood from several donors. Only in-frame clones appear in the TCRdb table, and some are missing; sequencing was by immunoSEQ multiplex PCR. Seen here are 45,000 to 65,000 clones, roughly 92% observed once, and the top ten hold around 0.21%. The sample was T cells isolated from PBMCs. The receptors derive from a human donor in good health.

This clone was observed a single time. The gene calls are TRBV5-6 and TRBJ1-2, with D perhaps TRBD1 (6 bases). The germline V and J ends were trimmed by 2 bases and 2 bases, with 13 bases remaining between them. The germline gives CDR1 SGHDT, CDR2 YYEEEE. This CDR3 is built from 15 residues. CDR3 residues: CASSFLTGLNYGYTF. The CDR3 DNA reads as TGTGCCAGCAGCTTCCTGACAGGACTCAACTATGGCTACACCTTC.

V and J are TRBV5-1 and TRBJ2-3; TRBD2 is a possible D gene (5 bases). The V gene's germline CDR1 is SGHRS and CDR2 YFSETQ. CDR3 length equals 16 residues. V lost 1 base and J lost 1, with 13 bases in between. Here the CDR3 reads CASSLRPSGGTDTQYF. CDR3 nucleotides: TGCGCCAGCAGCTTGCGCCCGAGCGGAGGCACAGATACGCAGTATTTT. The full variable domain, completed using reference TRBV5-1 and TRBJ2-3, is KAGVTQTPRYLIKTRGQQVTLSCSPISGHRSVSWYQQTPGQGLQFLFEYFSETQRNKGNFPGRFSGRQFSNSRSEMNVSTLELGDSALYLCASSLRPSGGTDTQYFGPGTRLTVL.

V is TRBV5-4 and J is TRBJ2-7, with a tentative D call TRBD2 (7 bases). Trimming took 4 bases from V and 4 from J, leaving 18 bases between them. Germline CDR1 SGHNT, CDR2 YYREEE (reference sequence). The CDR3 totals 15 residues. CDR3 residues: CASSLFGEGEYEQYF. The CDR3 coding sequence is TGTGCCAGCAGCCTCTTTGGGGAGGGGGAATACGAGCAGTACTTC.

The J gene is TRBJ2-7, the V gene TRBV7-8; TRBD2 agrees at 9 bases. CDR3 length: 15 amino acids. Unmatched junction bases numbered 5, after V lost 0 bases and J lost 5 bases. The germline CDR1 and CDR2 sequences are SGHVS and FQNEAQ. CDR3 nucleotides: TGTGCCAGCAGCTTAGCGCTACTAGCGGGCGACGAGCAGTACTTC. It translates to CASSLALLAGDEQYF.

Only a few counts were recorded for this clone. The chain carries TRBV18 and TRBJ1-1; no reliable D call. Germline CDR1 reads KGHSH; CDR2 reads LQKENI. V lost 3 bases, J lost 1 base, and 12 bases lay in between. This CDR3 comprises 15 residues. The CDR3 loop reads CASSPPERSNTEAFF. The CDR3 coding sequence is TGTGCCAGCTCACCTCCGGAGAGATCGAACACTGAAGCTTTCTTT.

The rearrangement uses TRBV7-9 and TRBJ2-3; 10 bases map to TRBD2. Germline V CDR1 and CDR2: SEHNR, FQNEAQ (reference sequence). With 7 bases clipped from V and 2 bases from J, the junction kept 9 bases outside the gene matches. The CDR3 totals 16 residues. CDR3 in DNA: TGTGCCAGCACCCCCCTACTAGCGGGGTACACAGATACGCAGTATTTT. It is translated as CASTPLLAGYTDTQYF.

The chain combines TRBV15 with TRBJ1-1; D might be TRBD1 (6 bases). Germline lookup yields CDR1 LNHNV and CDR2 YYDKDF (reference sequence). V was clipped by 5 bases and J by 0 bases, with 10 bases between them. The CDR3 sequence is 14 residues long. CDR3 DNA sequence: TGTGCCACCAGCGGGGGCACGGTGAACACTGAAGCTTTCTTT. Translated, it gives CATSGGTVNTEAFF.

This clone was counted a single time. This chain connects TRBV11-2 to TRBJ1-2; D gene ambiguous. The CDR3 is made up of 15 amino acids. CDR1 and CDR2 (germline): SGHAT, FQNNGV. V was trimmed by 1 base and J by 0 bases, leaving 9 bases between them. CDR3 in amino acids: CASSLVPGANYGYTF. In nucleotides, the CDR3 is TGTGCCAGCAGCTTAGTTCCGGGAGCTAACTATGGCTACACCTTC. Supplemented by reference TRBV11-2 and TRBJ1-2, the full variable domain reads EAGVAQSPRYKIIEKRQSVAFWCNPISGHATLYWYQQILGQGPKLLIQFQNNGVVDDSQLPKDRFSAERLKGVDSTLKIQPAKLEDSAVYLCASSLVPGANYGYTFGSGTRLTVV.

This chain links TRBV10-2 with TRBJ2-3; TRBD1 is a possible D gene (8 bases). The germline V and J ends were trimmed by 3 bases and 7 bases, with 20 bases remaining between them. The CDR3 spans 16 residues. Germline CDR1 and CDR2: WSHSY and SAAADI. The CDR3 region has the DNA TGCGCCAGCAGTGATACAGGGGGGGTGAAAAGAAATACGCAGTATTTT. Translating gives CASSDTGGVKRNTQYF.

The V call is TRBV10-3, the J call TRBJ1-2; D not resolved. CDR1 is ENHRY, CDR2 SYGVKD, per germline. Trimming took 10 bases from V and 0 from J, leaving 24 bases between them. The CDR3 has 17 residues. DNA of the CDR3: TGTGCCACCGTTTCTTCAGAGTTAGACTCCTCTAACTATGGCTACACCTTC. Its protein is CATVSSELDSSNYGYTF.

The V call is TRBV15, the J call TRBJ1-3; tentative D call: TRBD1 (6 bases). In germline, CDR1 is LNHNV, CDR2 YYDKDF (reference sequence). The V and J ends lost 0 bases and 3 bases respectively, with 12 bases between them. This CDR3 spans 16 amino acids. DNA for the CDR3: TGTGCCACCAGCAGAGAATTCGCAGGGGATGGAAACACCATATATTTT. It translates to CATSREFAGDGNTIYF. Looking up the rest from reference TRBV15 and TRBJ1-3 gives the full variable domain: DAMVIQNPRYQVTQFGKPVTLSCSQTLNHNVMYWYQQKSSQAPKLLFHYYDKDFNNEADTPDNFQSRRPNTSFCFLDIRSPGLGDTAMYLCATSREFAGDGNTIYFGEGSWLTVV.

This rearrangement joins TRBV18 to TRBJ2-1, with unresolved D. Germline values: CDR1 KGHSH, CDR2 LQKENI. V shed 3 bases and J shed 8 bases, with 8 bases lying between them. CDR3 size: 12 residues. The CDR3 DNA is TGTGCCAGCTCACCCAGTCGGGATGAGCAGTTCTTC. It is translated as CASSPSRDEQFF. Based on the CDR3 plus reference TRBV18 and TRBJ2-1, the full variable domain is NAGVMQNPRHLVRRRGQEARLRCSPMKGHSHVYWYRQLPEEGLKFMVYLQKENIIDESGMPKERFSAEFPKEGPSILRIQQVVRGDSAAYFCASSPSRDEQFFGPGTRLTVL.

The rearrangement joins TRBV5-4 to TRBJ2-6; D is unclear. CDR1 is SGHNT and CDR2 is YYREEE in the germline V gene (reference sequence). This CDR3 has 15 amino acids. Trimming shortened V by 4 bases and J by 4 bases, and 12 bases separated the two germline ends. The CDR3 loop is CASSLHTRGANVLTF. The DNA for the CDR3 is TGTGCCAGCAGCCTCCATACGAGGGGGGCCAACGTCCTGACTTTC. Full variable domain (rest looked up from reference TRBV5-4 and TRBJ2-6): ETGVTQSPTHLIKTRGQQVTLRCSSQSGHNTVSWYQQALGQGPQFIFQYYREEENGRGNFPPRFSGLQFPNYSSELNVNALELDDSALYLCASSLHTRGANVLTFGAGSRLTVL.